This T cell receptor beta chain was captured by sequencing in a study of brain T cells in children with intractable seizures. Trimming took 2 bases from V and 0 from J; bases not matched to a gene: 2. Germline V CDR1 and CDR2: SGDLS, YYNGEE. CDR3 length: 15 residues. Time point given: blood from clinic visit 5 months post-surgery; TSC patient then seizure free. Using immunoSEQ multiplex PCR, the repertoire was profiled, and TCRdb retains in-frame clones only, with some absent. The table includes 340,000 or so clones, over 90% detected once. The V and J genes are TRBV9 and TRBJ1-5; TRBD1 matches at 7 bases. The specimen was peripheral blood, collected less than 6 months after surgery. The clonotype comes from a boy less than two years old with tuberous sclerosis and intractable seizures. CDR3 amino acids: CASSVRGDSNQPQHF. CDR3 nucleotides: TGTGCCAGCAGCGTCAGGGGGGATAGCAATCAGCCCCAGCATTTT.